One sample yielded the 9 T cell receptor beta chains listed below, sequenced in a study of CD8+CD57+ T cells in acquired aplastic anemia. Genomic DNA constituted the template upon which TCR beta VDJ and CDR3 profiling was performed. TCRdb used MiXCR to reprocess the reads, holding one entry per CDR3 protein. The sample carries roughly 80,000 distinct CDR3 sequences, 40% to 55% recorded once. What was sequenced was sorted CD4+, CD8+, or CD8+CD57+ T cells (not recorded which) from PBMCs. Source of these receptors: a human donor in good health, serving as a control.

The chain combines TRBV20-1 with TRBJ1-2; TRBD1 is a possible D gene (6 bases). CDR1 is DFQATT and CDR2 is SNEGSKA in the germline V gene (reference sequence). Trimming left V 4 bases short and J 4 bases short, with 25 bases between. The CDR3 is made up of 17 amino acids. For the CDR3, the DNA is TGCAGTGCTAAGGGGGACGGAGGAACAGGGTCATTCTATGGCTACACCTTC. It encodes CSAKGDGGTGSFYGYTF.

Concerning this clonotype itself: A much larger clone is a single base away; this may be a read error. The J gene is TRBJ2-1, the V gene TRBV9, with 10 nucleotides matching TRBD2. CDR1 is SGDLS, CDR2 YYNGEE, per germline. V was pared by 7 bases and J by 8 bases, with 12 bases of the junction left unmatched. The CDR3 contains 15 residues. As DNA, the CDR3 is TGTGCCAGCGGCGGACTAGCGGAGGGCCTGGATGAGCAGTTCTTC. Amino acid sequence: CASGGLAEGLDEQFF.

This clonotype was seen ten or more times. The chain joins TRBV2 to TRBJ1-6, with D possibly matching TRBD1 (5 bases). CDR1 and CDR2 from the germline V gene are SNHLY and FYNNEI. V was shortened by 2 bases and J by 8 bases, with 16 bases between the two germline ends. There are 16 residues in the CDR3. The CDR3 DNA follows: TGTGCCAGCAGTGAACGGCCCCAGGGCGTGCATTCACCCCTCCACTTT. Protein: CASSERPQGVHSPLHF.

This clonotype was detected many times. At one of its ends the junction is not consistent with the germline gene, which may arise from a read error. The rearrangement links TRBV6-1 to TRBJ1-2; D is undetermined. The CDR3 has 14 residues. Germline loops: CDR1 MNHNS, CDR2 SASEGT. CDR3 protein: CASRRIQEVYAYTF. CDR3 sequence (DNA): TGTGCCAGCCGCCGGATTCAGGAGGTTTATGCCTACACCTTC.

The chain links TRBV25-1 to TRBJ2-3; the match to TRBD2 covers 8 bases. Germline V gene sequence: CDR1 MGHDK, CDR2 SYGVNS. The CDR3 totals 16 residues. With V trimmed by 5 bases and J by 6 bases, 13 bases remained unmatched. CDR3 sequence: CASSKAPRLAGDTQYF. The CDR3 DNA reads as TGTGCCAGCAGTAAAGCCCCGCGGCTAGCGGGTGATACGCAGTATTTT.

This clonotype was picked up many times. CDR3 DNA: TGTGCCAGCAGCTCCGGGACCGCCTTAAGGGATACGCAGTATTTT. It is translated as CASSSGTALRDTQYF. This chain joins TRBV25-1 and TRBJ2-3; D possibly matches TRBD1 or TRBD2 (5 bases each). The CDR3 runs 15 residues. Trimming took off 6 bases at V and 6 bases at J, with 19 bases between the two ends. In germline, CDR1 is MGHDK, CDR2 SYGVNS.

This clonotype was seen a few times. V gene TRBV29-1 combines with J gene TRBJ1-2, with D maybe TRBD1 (5 bases). The length of the CDR3 is 11 residues. The germline gives CDR1 SQVTM, CDR2 ANQGSEA. The V end lost 7 bases, the J end lost 4 bases, and 10 bases lay between the germline ends. CDR3 in amino acids: CSALGAYGYTF. The CDR3 nucleotides read TGCAGCGCTCTCGGGGCCTATGGCTACACCTTC.

The rearrangement uses TRBV15 and TRBJ1-2; D might be TRBD1 (5 bases). Germline V lookup: CDR1 LNHNV, CDR2 YYDKDF (reference sequence). V was shortened by 0 bases and J by 6 bases, with 14 bases between the two germline ends. The CDR3 loop spans 15 amino acids. The CDR3 DNA reads as TGTGCCACCAGCAGAGAAGTCGGGACGGTCGATGGCTACACCTTC. The encoded protein is CATSREVGTVDGYTF.

This clonotype has only a few counts. This chain joins TRBV7-9 and TRBJ2-1; D assignment may be TRBD1 or TRBD2 (7 bases each). Germline V lookup: CDR1 SEHNR, CDR2 FQNEAQ (reference sequence). V lost 5 bases to trimming and J lost 2 bases, with 19 bases between them. There are 17 residues in the CDR3. The chain's CDR3 is CASSPAGGGQTYNEQFF. CDR3 nucleotide sequence: TGTGCCAGCAGCCCGGCTGGGGGGGGACAGACCTACAATGAGCAGTTCTTC.